This T cell receptor beta chain was profiled in a study of cytomegalovirus exposure and HLA in healthy donors. Study observations and caveats: Per published accounts, TCR beta sequences correctly predicted the HLA-A and HLA-B alleles of most subjects. It was likely that a cluster of highly shared sequence variants was a sequencing artifact. In a later analysis, at a false discovery rate of 0.05, fewer than 20,000 TCR beta sequences matched HLA alleles. For TCR beta chains, V- and J-gene trimming was later linked to a missense DCLRE1C variant.

13 Jbeta primers and 60 Vbeta primers were used for the PCR. The method was immunoSEQ multiplex PCR; TCRdb's version includes in-frame clones alone and lacks a portion of them. The table has 200,000 to 250,000 clones, 65% to 90% seen once. Germline trimming cut 4 bases from V and 10 bases from J; bases unmatched to any gene: 14. Per germline, CDR1 SGHNT and CDR2 YYREEE (reference sequence). The CDR3 sequence is 16 residues long. Concerning this clone: Its target is not known.

The sequencing sample was made of PBMCs. The receptor was isolated from a girl aged 5 to 17 in good health and CMV-seronegative. The chain is built from TRBV5-4 and TRBJ2-1; TRBD2 matches at 10 bases. CDR3 amino acids: CASSPWRASGRFEQFF. CDR3 nucleotides: TGTGCCAGCAGCCCCTGGCGGGCTAGCGGGAGATTCGAGCAGTTCTTC.